The 15 T cell receptor beta chains below all came from one sample that was sequenced in a study of post-analysis software for immune sequencing data (dated by TCRdb to the mid-2010s). Receptor libraries were prepared by PCR. The run used an Illumina HiSeq 2500. To reduce PCR and sequencing biases, unique molecular identifiers were built into the TCR beta cDNA libraries. TCRdb cleaned the public reads at Q25 with fastp, built clones with MiXCR and kept in-frame beta chains. Rows with one shared CDR3 protein collapse into an entry with the most common genes and DNA. This sample lists 150,000 to 200,000 distinct CDR3 sequences; about 37% were detected once. Under 30% of the sample is held by the ten biggest clonotypes. Taken with the paper, the label for time point translates to: second blood draw from one MS patient after hematopoietic stem cell transplantation. This sample comprised blood, obtained after autologous hematopoietic stem cell transplantation. These receptors were obtained from a girl aged 10 to 17 with multiple sclerosis. Donor details come from another sample of the same person, matched by shared clones.

In DNA form, the CDR3 reads TGTGCCAGCAGCGAAAGTACTAGCGGGGGGGAGACCCAGTACTTC. Encoded protein: CASSESTSGGETQYF. The rearrangement joins TRBV7-3 to TRBJ2-5; 12 bases match TRBD2. After removal of 5 bases from V and 5 bases from J, the junction contained 6 bases not matched to a gene. The CDR3 runs to 15 residues. Germline CDR1 SGHTA, CDR2 FQGTGA.

This chain connects TRBV5-1 to TRBJ2-5; D uncertain. The J call is in doubt because the DNA end fits TRBJ2-7 better. CDR3 length: 13 residues. Germline V gene lookup returns CDR1 SGHRS and CDR2 YFSETQ. The CDR3: CASSFDTTYEQYF. In nucleotides, the CDR3 is TGCGCCAGCAGCTTTGACACGACCTACGAGCAGTACTTC.

This clonotype was picked up a small number of times. V usage is TRBV7-2 and J usage is TRBJ2-2; TRBD1 might be the D (6 bases). Germline V gene data show CDR1 as SGHTA and CDR2 as FQGNSA. Trimming cost V 5 bases and J 6 bases, with 13 bases left between them. CDR3 length: 14 residues. CDR3 loop: CASSRWTAAGELFF. The CDR3, as DNA: TGTGCCAGCAGCCGATGGACAGCCGCCGGGGAGCTGTTTTTT. The variable domain in full, completed from reference TRBV7-2 and TRBJ2-2, reads GAGVSQSPSNKVTEKGKDVELRCDPISGHTALYWYRQSLGQGLEFLIYFQGNSAPDKSGLPSDRFSAERTGGSVSTLTIQRTQQEDSAVYLCASSRWTAAGELFFGEGSRLTVL.

The rearrangement uses TRBV7-3 and TRBJ2-3; the match to TRBD2 covers 7 bases. V lost 0 bases to trimming and J lost 6 bases; unmatched junction nucleotides: 15. Germline CDR1 and CDR2: SGHTA and FQGTGA. The CDR3 totals 18 residues. The CDR3 coding sequence is TGTGCCAGCAGCTTAACCCCTGGCGGGAGCTTAAGTCCTGATACGCAGTATTTT. It yields the protein CASSLTPGGSLSPDTQYF. Together with reference TRBV7-3 and TRBJ2-3, the CDR3 gives the full variable domain: GAGVSQTPSNKVTEKGKYVELRCDPISGHTALYWYRQSLGQGPEFLIYFQGTGAADDSGLPNDRFFAVRPEGSVSTLKIQRTERGDSAVYLCASSLTPGGSLSPDTQYFGPGTRLTVL.

This chain links TRBV2 with TRBJ2-5, with TRBD2 identical over 13 bases. The CDR3 is 15 residues long. Germline assignment: CDR1 SNHLY and CDR2 FYNNEI. With V trimmed by 7 bases and J by 7 bases, 9 bases remained unmatched. The DNA of the CDR3 is TGTGCCAGCACCATAGGGACTAGCGGGATAGGGACCCAGTACTTC. This gives the protein CASTIGTSGIGTQYF.

This clonotype was seen only a few times. This clone may be a read error of a much larger clone one base away. This chain links TRBV2 with TRBJ2-1; D gene uncertain. This CDR3 comprises 14 residues. CDR1 and CDR2 (germline): SNHLY, FYNNEI. V lost 3 bases, J lost 9 bases, and 15 bases lay in between. In nucleotides, the CDR3 is TGTGCCAGCAGTGAGGAGATGAGGCTTAGTGAGCAGTTCTTC. This gives the protein CASSEEMRLSEQFF. Drawing the rest from reference TRBV2 and TRBJ2-1, the complete variable domain is EPEVTQTPSHQVTQMGQEVILRCVPISNHLYFYWYRQILGQKVEFLVSFYNNEISEKSEIFDDQFSVERPDGSNFTLKIRSTKLEDSAMYFCASSEEMRLSEQFFGPGTRLTVL.

This clonotype was picked up a small number of times. The genes are TRBV20-1 and TRBJ2-3, with 8 bases lining up with TRBD2. J lost 5 bases, V lost 1 base, and 8 bases had no gene match. CDR1 is DFQATT, CDR2 SNEGSKA, per germline (reference sequence). There are 15 residues in the CDR3. CDR3 coding DNA: TGCAGTGCTAGAGTTGGAGCGGGAGACTTAGATACGCAGTATTTT. Amino acid sequence: CSARVGAGDLDTQYF.

This clonotype appeared a few times. This clone may be a read error of a much larger clone one base away. In DNA, the CDR3 is TGCAGTGCCCCCCGGGCTAGCGGATTATTAGAGACCCAGTTCTTC. Amino acids: CSAPRASGLLETQFF. The chain has TRBV20-1 and TRBJ2-1; 7 bases fit TRBD2. The germline CDR1 and CDR2 sequences are DFQATT and SNEGSKA (reference sequence). The CDR3 spans 15 residues. V trimming: 6 bases; J trimming: 13 bases; junction bases outside the gene matches: 21.

This clonotype was picked up a small number of times. The chain uses TRBV20-1 and TRBJ1-1; D call uncertain. The V gene's germline CDR1 is DFQATT and CDR2 SNEGSKA (reference sequence). Trimming shortened V by 2 bases and J by 1 base, and 8 bases separated the two germline ends. The CDR3 is 13 amino acids. The CDR3 loop reads CSARSSENTEAFF. The CDR3 DNA is TGCAGTGCTAGATCTTCGGAGAACACTGAAGCTTTCTTT.

This chain joins TRBV2 and TRBJ2-3; D is ambiguous. The CDR3 runs to 16 residues. V dropped 3 bases and J dropped 0 bases, with 13 bases sitting between them. Germline values: CDR1 SNHLY, CDR2 FYNNEI. In DNA, the CDR3 is TGTGCCAGCAGTGACGGGTACAGACCTAGCACAGATACGCAGTATTTT. This codes for CASSDGYRPSTDTQYF.

This clonotype has just a few counts. The chain employs TRBV28 and TRBJ2-1, with a weak D call TRBD1 (6 bases). The V gene lost 5 bases and the J gene lost 8 bases, with 16 bases spanning the gap. Germline loops: CDR1 MDHEN, CDR2 SYDVKM. The CDR3 length is 14 residues. The CDR3 loop is CASSALGGIDEQFF. The CDR3 region has the DNA TGTGCCAGCAGTGCCCTAGGGGGTATCGATGAGCAGTTCTTC. Together with reference TRBV28 and TRBJ2-1, the CDR3 gives the full variable domain: DVKVTQSSRYLVKRTGEKVFLECVQDMDHENMFWYRQDPGLGLRLIYFSYDVKMKEKGDIPEGYSVSREKKERFSLILESASTNQTSMYLCASSALGGIDEQFFGPGTRLTVL.

The chain joins TRBV27 to TRBJ1-2; maybe TRBD1 (6 bases). Trimming took 2 bases from V and 3 from J, leaving 13 bases between them. Germline assignment: CDR1 MNHEY and CDR2 SMNVEV (reference sequence). This CDR3 region has 15 residues. CDR3 nucleotide sequence: TGTGCCAGCAGTTTAGACCCACAGGGTTACTATGGCTACACCTTC. Residues: CASSLDPQGYYGYTF.

The chain links TRBV30 to TRBJ2-7; D gene uncertain. With 1 base removed from V and 0 bases from J, the gap between germline ends came to 1 base. The germline gives CDR1 GTSNPN, CDR2 SVGIG (reference sequence). The CDR3 is 11 residues long. In DNA, the CDR3 is TGTGCCTGGAGTGACTCCTACGAGCAGTACTTC. Translated, it gives CAWSDSYEQYF.

The chain links TRBV27 to TRBJ2-5; tentative D call: TRBD2 (6 bases). Germline CDR1 and CDR2: MNHEY and SMNVEV (reference sequence). Trimming pared 2 bases from V and 0 bases from J, leaving 7 bases between. This CDR3 is 14 amino acids long. This CDR3 is CASSLGGYQETQYF. CDR3 DNA sequence: TGTGCCAGCAGTTTAGGAGGGTACCAAGAGACCCAGTACTTC.

Concerning this clonotype itself: At one boundary the junction diverges from the germline segment, which might be a read error. DNA for the CDR3: TGTGCCAGCACCCCCGGGGGGACTGAGGCTTTCTTT. Translating it yields CASTPGGTEAFF. This sequence joins TRBV12-3 or TRBV12-4 and TRBJ1-1, with a tentative D call TRBD1 (5 bases). This CDR3 is built from 12 residues.